Presented here are 14 T cell receptor beta chains from one specimen sequenced in a study of shared clonotypes between healthy human individuals. TCRdb's table, derived via immunoSEQ multiplex PCR, lists solely in-frame clones and lacks some. This sample carries more than 1.2 million clones, approximately 98.5% of them seen once, and the ten largest clones take approximately 0.4%. Sequences were obtained from naive CD4+ T cells sorted from blood. Subset of the sample: CD45RA+ positively selected. The receptors originated from a young man in good health.

This rearrangement joins TRBV6-1 to TRBJ2-7; 9 bases are a match to TRBD2. The J segment lost 3 bases and the V segment lost 7 bases, leaving 10 bases of the junction unmatched. The CDR3 is made up of 15 amino acids. Germline values: CDR1 MNHNS, CDR2 SASEGT. The CDR3 loop is CASTVRTSDYYEQYF. CDR3 in DNA: TGTGCCAGCACCGTTAGGACTAGCGATTACTACGAGCAGTACTTC.

Remarks on this clone: The sample has other DNA sequences that encode this CDR3 too. The V and J genes are TRBV9 and TRBJ2-7; perhaps TRBD2 as D (6 bases). Germline V lookup: CDR1 SGDLS, CDR2 YYNGEE. V was shortened by 0 bases and J by 2 bases, with 9 bases between the two germline ends. The CDR3 is made up of 14 amino acids. CDR3 in amino acids: CASSVAGTPYEQYF. The CDR3 nucleotides read TGTGCCAGCAGCGTAGCTGGGACTCCCTACGAGCAGTACTTC.

The gene calls are TRBV4-3 and TRBJ1-2; 7 bases align to TRBD1. Germline loops: CDR1 LGHNA, CDR2 YSLEER. The CDR3 has 18 amino acids. The ends lost 1 base at V and 4 bases at J; junction bases unmatched: 15. The chain's CDR3 is CASSQGPSEGARGYGYTF. In DNA form, the CDR3 reads TGCGCCAGCAGCCAAGGCCCTTCAGAGGGGGCGCGGGGCTATGGCTACACCTTC.

The chain couples TRBV30 to TRBJ2-1, with no clear D. CDR3 length: 12 residues. The germline CDR1 and CDR2 sequences are GTSNPN and SVGIG (reference sequence). CDR3: CAIEDGPNEQFF. The CDR3 nucleotides are TGTGCAATAGAGGACGGCCCCAATGAGCAGTTCTTC.

Worth noting for this clone: One junction end does not reproduce the germline sequence, and a read error may be involved. This chain joins TRBV6-1 and TRBJ2-3; 7 positions agree with TRBD1. There are 16 residues in the CDR3. The germline V gene encodes CDR1 MNHNS and CDR2 SASEGT. Here the CDR3 DNA reads TGTGCCAGCAGTCAAGCAGGGGGATATTCTGGAGATACGCAGTATTTT. Translated: CASSQAGGYSGDTQYF.

This chain uses TRBV7-2 with TRBJ2-5; D remains unclear. CDR1 is SGHTA, CDR2 FQGNSA, per germline. The CDR3 has 13 residues. With 2 bases removed from V and 5 bases from J, the gap between germline ends came to 9 bases. The DNA of the CDR3 is TGTGCCAGCAGCTTAAGTTACGGGGAGACCCAGTACTTC. As protein: CASSLSYGETQYF.

The genes are TRBV11-2 and TRBJ2-5; possible D gene TRBD2, 5 bases. The CDR3 is 12 residues long. CDR1 and CDR2 (germline): SGHAT, FQNNGV. V shed 4 bases and J shed 7 bases, with 10 bases lying between them. This CDR3 is CASSSGFWTQYF. CDR3 DNA sequence: TGTGCCAGCAGCTCGGGGTTTTGGACCCAGTACTTC.

V and J are TRBV6-1 and TRBJ1-5; a possible D gene is TRBD1 (5 bases). The germline gives CDR1 MNHNS, CDR2 SASEGT. The CDR3 spans 15 residues. Trimming took off 1 base at V and 9 bases at J, with 16 bases between the two ends. The DNA for the CDR3 is TGTGCCAGCAGTGAAGGGACACCCGGGGCCCGGCCCCAGCATTTT. It translates to CASSEGTPGARPQHF.

The chain carries TRBV18 and TRBJ2-7; weak D call: TRBD1 (5 bases). V shed 2 bases and J shed 0 bases, with 11 bases lying between them. The CDR3 is made up of 15 amino acids. CDR1 and CDR2 (germline): KGHSH, LQKENI. In nucleotides, the CDR3 is TGTGCCAGCTCACCAATCCCGACAGACTCCTACGAGCAGTACTTC. Translating gives CASSPIPTDSYEQYF.

This clone was observed a few times. CDR3 in amino acids: CASSVDPSGHAYEQYF. The CDR3 bases are TGTGCCAGCAGCGTAGACCCCAGCGGCCACGCCTACGAGCAGTACTTC. This rearrangement joins TRBV9 to TRBJ2-7; a possible D gene is TRBD2 (5 bases). CDR1 is SGDLS and CDR2 is YYNGEE in the germline V gene. This CDR3 is 16 amino acids long. The V and J ends lost 0 bases and 2 bases respectively, with 15 bases between them.

CDR3 coding DNA: TGCGCCAGCAGCCAAGATGCGCCCACCGGGGAGCTGTTTTTT. Translation: CASSQDAPTGELFF. V and J are TRBV4-1 and TRBJ2-2; no clear D. This CDR3 contains 14 residues. CDR1 is MGHRA and CDR2 is YSYEKL in the germline V gene. V was cut by 0 bases and J by 4 bases, with 6 bases left in between.

The genes are TRBV5-1 and TRBJ2-7; D possibly corresponds to TRBD1 (6 bases). Trimming removed 4 bases from V and 3 bases from J, with 17 bases in between. The CDR3 contains 15 residues. CDR1 and CDR2 from the germline V gene are SGHRS and YFSETQ. CDR3 in amino acids: CASSPGLRGDYEQYF. The CDR3 bases are TGCGCCAGCAGCCCCGGGCTCAGGGGTGACTACGAGCAGTACTTC. The variable domain in full, with the rest retrieved from reference TRBV5-1 and TRBJ2-7, is KAGVTQTPRYLIKTRGQQVTLSCSPISGHRSVSWYQQTPGQGLQFLFEYFSETQRNKGNFPGRFSGRQFSNSRSEMNVSTLELGDSALYLCASSPGLRGDYEQYFGPGTRLTVT.

The table lists this clone with a count of one. V usage is TRBV14 and J usage is TRBJ2-2; D unresolved. CDR1 is SGHDN, CDR2 FVKESK, per germline. Trimming left V 3 bases short and J 3 bases short, with 2 bases between. CDR3 length: 12 residues. Here the CDR3 reads CASSHDTGELFF. The CDR3 nucleotides read TGTGCCAGCAGCCATGACACCGGGGAGCTGTTTTTT.

The chain carries TRBV11-2 and TRBJ1-1; 8 nucleotides align to TRBD1. The germline V gene encodes CDR1 SGHAT and CDR2 FQNNGV. The ends lost 5 bases at V and 5 bases at J; junction bases unmatched: 10. CDR3 size: 15 residues. The CDR3 nucleotides are TGTGCCAGCAGCATGGACAGGGTTTATTTTACTGAAGCTTTCTTT. This sequence encodes CASSMDRVYFTEAFF.